These 2 T cell receptor beta chains originate from one sample sequenced in a study of blood T cell repertoires in COVID-19. TCRdb keeps only in-frame clones here, not all; method: immunoSEQ multiplex PCR. Of about 170,000 clones detected, around nine tenths appear once; the ten largest clones hold 2% to 2.5%. The sequencing input was peripheral blood. The receptors stem from a man in his forties or fifties who had recovered from COVID-19.

The V and J genes are TRBV3-1 (or the pseudogene TRBV3-2) and TRBJ2-2; 12 bases agree with TRBD2. V dropped 0 bases and J dropped 7; count of bases not matched to a gene: 6. CDR1 is LGHDT and CDR2 is YNNKEL in the germline V gene (reference sequence). This CDR3 contains 17 residues. The CDR3 region is CASSQDPSGGASGELFF. CDR3 bases: TGTGCCAGCAGCCAAGACCCTAGCGGGGGGGCGAGCGGGGAGCTGTTTTTT.

This chain connects TRBV6-2 or TRBV6-3 to TRBJ2-7; 7 nucleotides match TRBD1. V lost 4 bases and J lost 0; bases outside the gene matches: 9. The CDR3 loop spans 16 amino acids. Germline CDR1 is MNHEY and CDR2 is SVGEGT. CDR3 protein: CASSSPGTAISYEQYF. Here the CDR3 DNA reads TGTGCCAGCAGTTCTCCCGGGACAGCCATCTCCTACGAGCAGTACTTC.